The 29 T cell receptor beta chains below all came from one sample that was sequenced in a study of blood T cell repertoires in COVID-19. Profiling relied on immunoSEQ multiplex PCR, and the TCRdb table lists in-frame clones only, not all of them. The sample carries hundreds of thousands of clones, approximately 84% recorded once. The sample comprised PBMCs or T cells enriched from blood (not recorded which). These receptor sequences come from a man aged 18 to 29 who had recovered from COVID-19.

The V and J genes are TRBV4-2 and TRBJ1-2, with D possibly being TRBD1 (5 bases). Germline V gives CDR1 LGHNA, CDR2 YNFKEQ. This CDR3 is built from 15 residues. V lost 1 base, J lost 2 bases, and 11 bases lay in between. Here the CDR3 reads CASSQGGQLNYGYTF. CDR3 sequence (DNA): TGTGCCAGCAGCCAAGGTGGACAACTCAACTATGGCTACACCTTC.

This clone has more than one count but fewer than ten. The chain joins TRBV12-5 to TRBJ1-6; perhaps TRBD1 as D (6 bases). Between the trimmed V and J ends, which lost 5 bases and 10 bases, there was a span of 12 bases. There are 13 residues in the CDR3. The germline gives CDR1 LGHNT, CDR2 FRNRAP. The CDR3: CASGLGQRSPLHF. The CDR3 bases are TGTGCTAGTGGTCTGGGACAACGATCACCCCTCCACTTT.

The CDR3 loop reads CASSSTGGGQETQYF. CDR3 in DNA: TGCGCCAGCAGCTCTACAGGGGGCGGGCAAGAGACCCAGTACTTC. The V gene is TRBV5-1, the J gene TRBJ2-5; 9 bases are shared with TRBD1. CDR1 SGHRS and CDR2 YFSETQ come from the germline V gene. CDR3 length equals 15 residues. Germline trimming cut 3 bases from V and 2 bases from J; bases unmatched to any gene: 5.

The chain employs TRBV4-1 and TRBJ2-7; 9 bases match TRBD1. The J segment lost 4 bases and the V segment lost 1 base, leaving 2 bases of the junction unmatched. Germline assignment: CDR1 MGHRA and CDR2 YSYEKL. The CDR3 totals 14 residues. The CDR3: CASSQGTGEYEQYF. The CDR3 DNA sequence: TGCGCCAGCAGCCAAGGGACAGGGGAATACGAGCAGTACTTC.

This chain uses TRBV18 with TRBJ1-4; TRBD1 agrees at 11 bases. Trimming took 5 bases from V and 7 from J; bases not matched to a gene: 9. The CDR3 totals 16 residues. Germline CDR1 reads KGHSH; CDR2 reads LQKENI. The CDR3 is CASSSDRGRISEKLFF. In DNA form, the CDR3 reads TGTGCCAGCTCATCGGACAGGGGGCGTATTAGTGAAAAACTGTTTTTT.

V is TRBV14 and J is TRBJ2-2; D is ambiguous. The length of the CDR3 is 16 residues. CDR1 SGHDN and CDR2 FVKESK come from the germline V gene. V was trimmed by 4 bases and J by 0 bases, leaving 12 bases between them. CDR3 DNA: TGTGCCAGCAGCCTCAATTACGGTTCGAACACCGGGGAGCTGTTTTTT. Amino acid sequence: CASSLNYGSNTGELFF.

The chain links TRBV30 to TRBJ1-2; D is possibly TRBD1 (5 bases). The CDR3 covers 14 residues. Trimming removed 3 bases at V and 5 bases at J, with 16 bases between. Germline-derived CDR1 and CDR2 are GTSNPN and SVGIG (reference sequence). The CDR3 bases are TGTGCCTGGAGGGACCGTCTCAGGACATATGGCTACACCTTC. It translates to CAWRDRLRTYGYTF.

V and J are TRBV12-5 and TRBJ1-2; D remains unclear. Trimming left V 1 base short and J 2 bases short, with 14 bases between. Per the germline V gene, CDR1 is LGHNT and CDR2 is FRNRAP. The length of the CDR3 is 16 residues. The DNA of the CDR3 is TGTGCTAGTGGTTTGGCCGACTTCGTAGACAACTATGGCTACACCTTC. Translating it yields CASGLADFVDNYGYTF.

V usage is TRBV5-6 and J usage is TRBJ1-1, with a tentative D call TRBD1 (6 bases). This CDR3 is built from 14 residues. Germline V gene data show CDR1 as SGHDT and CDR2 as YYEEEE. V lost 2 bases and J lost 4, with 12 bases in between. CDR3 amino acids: CASSLRGSGTEAFF. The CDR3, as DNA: TGTGCCAGCAGCTTAAGGGGGAGCGGCACTGAAGCTTTCTTT. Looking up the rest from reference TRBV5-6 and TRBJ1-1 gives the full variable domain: DAGVTQSPTHLIKTRGQQVTLRCSPKSGHDTVSWYQQALGQGPQFIFQYYEEEERQRGNFPDRFSGHQFPNYSSELNVNALLLGDSALYLCASSLRGSGTEAFFGQGTRLTVV.

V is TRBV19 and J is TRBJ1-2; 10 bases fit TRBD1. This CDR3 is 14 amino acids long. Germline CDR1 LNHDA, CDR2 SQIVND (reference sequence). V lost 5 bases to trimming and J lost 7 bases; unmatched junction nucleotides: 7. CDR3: CASSVRDRGGGYTF. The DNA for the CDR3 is TGTGCCAGTAGTGTTCGGGACAGGGGTGGTGGCTACACCTTC.

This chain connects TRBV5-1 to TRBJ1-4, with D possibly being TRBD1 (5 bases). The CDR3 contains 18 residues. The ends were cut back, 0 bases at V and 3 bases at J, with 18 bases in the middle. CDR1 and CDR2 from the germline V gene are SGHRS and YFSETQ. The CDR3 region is CASSLADGAEQANEKLFF. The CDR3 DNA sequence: TGCGCCAGCAGCTTGGCCGACGGAGCTGAACAGGCTAATGAAAAACTGTTTTTT.

The CDR3 here is CASRQQGGVWNTEAFF. The CDR3 DNA sequence: TGCGCCAGCAGACAGCAGGGGGGAGTTTGGAACACTGAAGCTTTCTTT. The rearrangement links TRBV5-1 to TRBJ1-1; 7 nucleotides line up with TRBD1. CDR3 length: 16 residues. Looked up from germline, CDR1 is SGHRS and CDR2 is YFSETQ. V gave up 5 bases and J gave up 1 base; unmatched junction bases: 11.

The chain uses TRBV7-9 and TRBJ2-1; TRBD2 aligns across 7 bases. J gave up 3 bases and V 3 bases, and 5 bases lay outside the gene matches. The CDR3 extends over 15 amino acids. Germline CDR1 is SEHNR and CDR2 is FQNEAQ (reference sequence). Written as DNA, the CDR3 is TGTGCCAGCAGCTTGGGGGGGAGTTACTACAATGAGCAGTTCTTC. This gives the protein CASSLGGSYYNEQFF.

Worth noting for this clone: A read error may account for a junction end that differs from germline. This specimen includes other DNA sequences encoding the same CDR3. In DNA form, the CDR3 reads TGTGCCAGCAGTTTAGCGGGAGCCTACAATGAGCAGTTCTTC. Protein sequence: CASSLAGAYNEQFF. The chain carries TRBV7-9 and TRBJ2-1; 9 bases fit TRBD2. CDR1 and CDR2 from the germline V gene are SEHNR and FQNEAQ (reference sequence). The CDR3 runs 14 residues.

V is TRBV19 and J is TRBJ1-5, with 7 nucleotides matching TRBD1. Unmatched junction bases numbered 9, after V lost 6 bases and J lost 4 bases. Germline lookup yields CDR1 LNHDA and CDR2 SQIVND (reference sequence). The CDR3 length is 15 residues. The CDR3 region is CASSLAQQGNQPQHF. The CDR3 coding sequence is TGTGCCAGTAGCCTTGCCCAACAGGGGAATCAGCCCCAGCATTTT.

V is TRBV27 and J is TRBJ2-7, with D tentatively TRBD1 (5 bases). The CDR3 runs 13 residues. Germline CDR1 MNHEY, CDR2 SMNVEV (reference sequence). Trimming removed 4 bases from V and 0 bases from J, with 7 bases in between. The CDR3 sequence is CASSSGLSYEQYF. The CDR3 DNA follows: TGTGCCAGCAGTTCAGGGCTCTCCTACGAGCAGTACTTC.

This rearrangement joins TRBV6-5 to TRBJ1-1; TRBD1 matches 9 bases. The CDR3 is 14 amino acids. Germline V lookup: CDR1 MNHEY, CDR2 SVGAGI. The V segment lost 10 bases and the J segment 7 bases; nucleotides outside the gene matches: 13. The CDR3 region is CATRQGDRDHEAFF. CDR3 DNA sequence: TGTGCCACCCGACAGGGGGACAGGGACCATGAAGCTTTCTTT.

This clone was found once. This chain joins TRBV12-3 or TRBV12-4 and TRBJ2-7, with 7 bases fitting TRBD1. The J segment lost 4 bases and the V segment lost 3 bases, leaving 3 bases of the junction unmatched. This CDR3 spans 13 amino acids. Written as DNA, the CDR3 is TGTGCCAGCAGTTTTGGCAGGGGGTACGAGCAGTACTTC. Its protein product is CASSFGRGYEQYF.

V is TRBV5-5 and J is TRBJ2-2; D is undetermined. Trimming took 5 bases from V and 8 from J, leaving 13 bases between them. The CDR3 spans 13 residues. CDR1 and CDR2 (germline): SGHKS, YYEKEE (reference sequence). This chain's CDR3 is CASRLVYGGELFF. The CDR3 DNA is TGTGCCAGCAGACTTGTCTACGGGGGGGAGCTGTTTTTT.

The CDR3 sequence is CASSLGSGFTGTEAFF. CDR3 DNA: TGCGCCAGCAGCTTGGGTAGCGGATTTACGGGCACTGAAGCTTTCTTT. The V gene is TRBV5-1, the J gene TRBJ1-1; D is unclear. Germline V gene sequence: CDR1 SGHRS, CDR2 YFSETQ. Between the trimmed V and J ends, which lost 0 bases and 4 bases, there was a span of 16 bases. The CDR3 has 16 residues. The variable domain in full, with the rest retrieved from reference TRBV5-1 and TRBJ1-1, is KAGVTQTPRYLIKTRGQQVTLSCSPISGHRSVSWYQQTPGQGLQFLFEYFSETQRNKGNFPGRFSGRQFSNSRSEMNVSTLELGDSALYLCASSLGSGFTGTEAFFGQGTRLTVV.

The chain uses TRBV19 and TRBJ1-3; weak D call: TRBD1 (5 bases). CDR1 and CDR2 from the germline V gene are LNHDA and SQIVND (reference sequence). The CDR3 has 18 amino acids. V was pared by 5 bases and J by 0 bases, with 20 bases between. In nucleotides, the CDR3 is TGTGCCAGTAGTTCAGGGCCGCAGAAACAACTCTCTGGAAACACCATATATTTT. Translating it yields CASSSGPQKQLSGNTIYF.

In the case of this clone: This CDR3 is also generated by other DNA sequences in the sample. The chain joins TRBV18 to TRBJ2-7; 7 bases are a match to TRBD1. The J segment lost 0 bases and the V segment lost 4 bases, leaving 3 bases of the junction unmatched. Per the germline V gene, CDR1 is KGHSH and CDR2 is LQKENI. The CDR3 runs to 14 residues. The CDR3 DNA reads TGTGCCAGCTCACAACGGGACAGCTCCTACGAGCAGTACTTC. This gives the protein CASSQRDSSYEQYF. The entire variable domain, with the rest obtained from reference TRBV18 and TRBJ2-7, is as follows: NAGVMQNPRHLVRRRGQEARLRCSPMKGHSHVYWYRQLPEEGLKFMVYLQKENIIDESGMPKERFSAEFPKEGPSILRIQQVVRGDSAAYFCASSQRDSSYEQYFGPGTRLTVT.

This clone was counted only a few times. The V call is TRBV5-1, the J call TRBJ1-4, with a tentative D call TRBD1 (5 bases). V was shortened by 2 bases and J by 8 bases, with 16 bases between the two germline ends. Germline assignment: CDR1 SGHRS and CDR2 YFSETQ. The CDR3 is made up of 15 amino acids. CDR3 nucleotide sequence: TGCGCCAGCAGCTTTGGCAGGGCTATAGGCGAAAAACTGTTTTTT. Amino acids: CASSFGRAIGEKLFF.

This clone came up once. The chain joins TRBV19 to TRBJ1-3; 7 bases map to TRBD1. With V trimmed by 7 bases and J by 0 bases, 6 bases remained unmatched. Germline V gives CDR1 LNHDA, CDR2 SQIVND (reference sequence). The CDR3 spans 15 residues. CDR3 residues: CASTPGGNSGNTIYF. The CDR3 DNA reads TGTGCCAGTACCCCAGGGGGGAACTCTGGAAACACCATATATTTT. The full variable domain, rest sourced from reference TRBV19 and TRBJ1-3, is DGGITQSPKYLFRKEGQNVTLSCEQNLNHDAMYWYRQDPGQGLRLIYYSQIVNDFQKGDIAEGYSVSREKKESFPLTVTSAQKNPTAFYLCASTPGGNSGNTIYFGEGSWLTVV.

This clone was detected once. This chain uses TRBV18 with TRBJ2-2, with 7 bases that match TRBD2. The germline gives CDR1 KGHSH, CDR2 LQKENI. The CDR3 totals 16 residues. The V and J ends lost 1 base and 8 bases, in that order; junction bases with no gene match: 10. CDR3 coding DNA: TGTGCCAGCTCACCACGGTCTAGCGGTCGGACTGGGGAGCTGTTTTTT. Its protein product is CASSPRSSGRTGELFF. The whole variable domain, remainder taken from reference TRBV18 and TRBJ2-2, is NAGVMQNPRHLVRRRGQEARLRCSPMKGHSHVYWYRQLPEEGLKFMVYLQKENIIDESGMPKERFSAEFPKEGPSILRIQQVVRGDSAAYFCASSPRSSGRTGELFFGEGSRLTVL.

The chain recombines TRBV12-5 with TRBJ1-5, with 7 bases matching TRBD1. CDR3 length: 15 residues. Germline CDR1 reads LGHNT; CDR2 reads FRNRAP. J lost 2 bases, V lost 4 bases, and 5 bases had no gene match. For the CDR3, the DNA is TGTGCTAGTGGTTATACAGGGGCTGGCAATCAGCCCCAGCATTTT. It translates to CASGYTGAGNQPQHF.

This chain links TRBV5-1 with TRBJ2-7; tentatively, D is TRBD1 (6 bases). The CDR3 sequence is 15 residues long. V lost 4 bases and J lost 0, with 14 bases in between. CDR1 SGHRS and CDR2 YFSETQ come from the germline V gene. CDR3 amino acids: CASSLQGRGSYEQYF. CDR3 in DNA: TGCGCCAGCAGCCTACAGGGTAGGGGCTCCTACGAGCAGTACTTC.

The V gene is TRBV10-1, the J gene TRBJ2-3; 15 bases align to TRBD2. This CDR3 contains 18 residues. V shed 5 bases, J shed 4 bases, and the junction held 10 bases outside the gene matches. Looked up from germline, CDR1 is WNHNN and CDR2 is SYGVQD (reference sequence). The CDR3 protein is CASSSLPGLAGGADTQYF. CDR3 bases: TGCGCCAGCAGTAGTCTCCCGGGACTAGCGGGGGGCGCAGATACGCAGTATTTT.

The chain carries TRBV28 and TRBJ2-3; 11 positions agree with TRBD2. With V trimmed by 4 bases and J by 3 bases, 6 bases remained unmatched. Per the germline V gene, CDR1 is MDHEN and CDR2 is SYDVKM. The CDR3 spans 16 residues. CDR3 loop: CASSSGTSGVTDTQYF. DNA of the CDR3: TGTGCCAGCAGTTCGGGGACTAGCGGAGTGACAGATACGCAGTATTTT.